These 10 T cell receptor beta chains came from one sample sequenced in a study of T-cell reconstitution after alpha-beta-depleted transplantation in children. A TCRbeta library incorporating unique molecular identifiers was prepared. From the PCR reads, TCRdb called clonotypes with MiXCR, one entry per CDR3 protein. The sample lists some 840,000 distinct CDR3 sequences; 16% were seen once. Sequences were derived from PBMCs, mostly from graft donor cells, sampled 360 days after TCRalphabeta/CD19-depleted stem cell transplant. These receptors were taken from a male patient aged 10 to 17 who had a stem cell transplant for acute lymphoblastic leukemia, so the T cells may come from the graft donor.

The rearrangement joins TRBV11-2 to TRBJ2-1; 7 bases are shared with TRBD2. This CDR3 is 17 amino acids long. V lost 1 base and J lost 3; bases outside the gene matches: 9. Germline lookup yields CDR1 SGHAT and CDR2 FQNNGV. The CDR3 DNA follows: TGTGCCAGCAGCTTAGCAGCGGGAAGCCCCCTCTACAATGAGCAGTTCTTC. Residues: CASSLAAGSPLYNEQFF.

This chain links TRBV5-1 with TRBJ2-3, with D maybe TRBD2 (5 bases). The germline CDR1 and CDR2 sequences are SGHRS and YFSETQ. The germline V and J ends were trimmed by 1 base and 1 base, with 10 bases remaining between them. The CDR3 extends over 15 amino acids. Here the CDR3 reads CASSLWSGGTDTQYF. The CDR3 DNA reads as TGCGCCAGCAGCTTGTGGAGCGGCGGCACAGATACGCAGTATTTT.

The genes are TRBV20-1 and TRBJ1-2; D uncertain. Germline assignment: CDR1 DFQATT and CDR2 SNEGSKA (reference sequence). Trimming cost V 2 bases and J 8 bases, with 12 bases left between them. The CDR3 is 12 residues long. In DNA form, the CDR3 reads TGCAGTGCTAGAATACAGAGCTTGGGCTACACCTTC. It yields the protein CSARIQSLGYTF.

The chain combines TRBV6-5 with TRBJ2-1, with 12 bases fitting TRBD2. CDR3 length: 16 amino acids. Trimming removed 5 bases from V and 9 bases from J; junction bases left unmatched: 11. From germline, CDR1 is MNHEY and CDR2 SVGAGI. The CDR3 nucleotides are TGTGCCAGCAGTAACCAGACTAGCGGGAGTCTAGGTGAGCAGTTCTTC. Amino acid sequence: CASSNQTSGSLGEQFF.

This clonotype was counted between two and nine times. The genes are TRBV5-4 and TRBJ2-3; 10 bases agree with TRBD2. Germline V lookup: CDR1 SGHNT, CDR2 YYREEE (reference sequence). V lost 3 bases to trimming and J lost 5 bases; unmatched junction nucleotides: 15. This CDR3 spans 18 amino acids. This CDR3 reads CASSSKRGASGRQDTQYF. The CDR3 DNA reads TGTGCCAGCAGCTCGAAACGGGGAGCTAGCGGGAGACAAGATACGCAGTATTTT.

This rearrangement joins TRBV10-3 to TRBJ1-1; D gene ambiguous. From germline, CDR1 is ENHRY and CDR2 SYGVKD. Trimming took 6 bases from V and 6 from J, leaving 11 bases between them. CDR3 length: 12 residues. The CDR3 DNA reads TGTGCCATCAGGGATTCGGCCGCTGAAGCTTTCTTT. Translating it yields CAIRDSAAEAFF.

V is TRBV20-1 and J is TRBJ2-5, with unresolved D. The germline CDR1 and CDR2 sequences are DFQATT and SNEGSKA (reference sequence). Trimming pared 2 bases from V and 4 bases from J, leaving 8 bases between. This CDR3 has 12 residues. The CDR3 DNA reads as TGCAGTGCTAGAACTGTGATAGAGACCCAGTACTTC. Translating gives CSARTVIETQYF.

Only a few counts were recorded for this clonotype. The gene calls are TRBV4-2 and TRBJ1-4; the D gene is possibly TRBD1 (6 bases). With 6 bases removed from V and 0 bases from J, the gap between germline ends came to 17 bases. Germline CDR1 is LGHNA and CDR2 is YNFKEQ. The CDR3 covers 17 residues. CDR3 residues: CASRGARGIATNEKLFF. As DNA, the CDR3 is TGTGCCAGCAGGGGGGCCAGGGGTATTGCAACTAATGAAAAACTGTTTTTT.

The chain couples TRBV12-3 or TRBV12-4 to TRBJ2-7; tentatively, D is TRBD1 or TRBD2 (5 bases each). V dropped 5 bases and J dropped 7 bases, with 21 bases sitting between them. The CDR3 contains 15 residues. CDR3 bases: TGTGCCAGCAGTCAGGGACCGAACCGACGCGCTGAGCAGTACTTC. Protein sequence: CASSQGPNRRAEQYF.

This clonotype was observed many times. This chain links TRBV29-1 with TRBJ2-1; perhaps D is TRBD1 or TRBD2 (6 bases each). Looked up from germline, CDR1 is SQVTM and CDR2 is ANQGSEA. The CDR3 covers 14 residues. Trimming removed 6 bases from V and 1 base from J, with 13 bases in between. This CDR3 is CSVDTGTSYNEQFF. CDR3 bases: TGCAGCGTAGATACAGGGACTTCCTACAATGAGCAGTTCTTC.